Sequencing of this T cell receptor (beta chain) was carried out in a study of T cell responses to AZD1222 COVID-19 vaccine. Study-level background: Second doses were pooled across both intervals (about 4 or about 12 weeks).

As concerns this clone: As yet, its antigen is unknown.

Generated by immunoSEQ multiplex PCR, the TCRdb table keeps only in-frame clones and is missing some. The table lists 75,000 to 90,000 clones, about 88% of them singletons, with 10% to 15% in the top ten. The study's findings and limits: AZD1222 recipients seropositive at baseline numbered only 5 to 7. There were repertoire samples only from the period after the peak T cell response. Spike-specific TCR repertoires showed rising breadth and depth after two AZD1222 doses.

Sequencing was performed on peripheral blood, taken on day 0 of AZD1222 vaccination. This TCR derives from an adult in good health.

The CDR3 DNA reads TGCGCCAGCAGCTTGGAGATGAACTATGGCTACACCTTC. Its translation is CASSLEMNYGYTF. The chain has TRBV5-1 and TRBJ1-2; D is uncertain. The CDR3 is made up of 13 amino acids. V gave up 0 bases and J gave up 2 bases, with 5 bases separating them. Germline values: CDR1 SGHRS, CDR2 YFSETQ.